In this sample, the clone carrying this T cell receptor (beta chain) turned up a few times. The antigen is undetermined. This specimen belongs to a study of T cells in localized non-small cell lung cancer. The trim removed 5 bases at V and 1 base at J, leaving 12 bases unmatched. Germline CDR1 MNHGY, CDR2 SAAAGT. The length of the CDR3 is 17 residues. The assay was immunoSEQ multiplex PCR, and TCRdb's table has in-frame clones only and misses some. The sample gives around 560 clones, more than 25% of which show up once; 16% is in the top ten. Study outcomes and limitations: The study found T cell clonality highest in uninvolved adjacent lung, above tumor.

V gene TRBV6-8 combines with J gene TRBJ1-2; 8 bases fit TRBD1. This receptor was identified in a woman aged 35-75 years with stage II squamous cell lung carcinoma. The sequenced sample was lung tumor tissue, obtained before any cancer treatment. This CDR3 reads CASSSRPGGFNNYGYTF. CDR3 DNA sequence: TGTGCCAGCAGTAGTCGGCCAGGGGGCTTTAATAACTATGGCTACACCTTC.